Here is one TCR beta chain with its context. Its target is unknown. No cell sorting was done before RNA was extracted from the tissue. Newly diagnosed lung cancer patients had thoracic surgery in China, August–late 2014, without prior chemotherapy. CDR3 size: 14 residues. Deletions cut 2 bases from V and 9 bases from J, with 11 bases between. Germline CDR1 SGHAT, CDR2 FQNNGV. The sample belongs to a study of tumor and adjacent non-tumor tissue in lung cancer. Background on the study: Each sample yielded millions of productive TCRbeta reads on average.

A modified ARM-PCR protocol with three rounds of nested PCR amplified TCRbeta. TCRdb re-called the multiplex PCR reads through MiXCR, storing one row per CDR3 protein. The table lists 76,000 or so distinct CDR3 sequences, around 65% of them singletons. Regarding the study as a whole: Significantly higher TCR diversity was found in tumor than normal lung.

This TCR came from a woman between 65 and 79 years old with non-small cell lung cancer. Sample: lung tumor tissue. J is TRBJ1-6 and V is TRBV11-2; D gene ambiguous. The CDR3 loop reads CASSLNKGGSPLHF. The CDR3 DNA reads TGTGCCAGCAGCTTAAACAAGGGTGGTTCACCCCTCCACTTT.